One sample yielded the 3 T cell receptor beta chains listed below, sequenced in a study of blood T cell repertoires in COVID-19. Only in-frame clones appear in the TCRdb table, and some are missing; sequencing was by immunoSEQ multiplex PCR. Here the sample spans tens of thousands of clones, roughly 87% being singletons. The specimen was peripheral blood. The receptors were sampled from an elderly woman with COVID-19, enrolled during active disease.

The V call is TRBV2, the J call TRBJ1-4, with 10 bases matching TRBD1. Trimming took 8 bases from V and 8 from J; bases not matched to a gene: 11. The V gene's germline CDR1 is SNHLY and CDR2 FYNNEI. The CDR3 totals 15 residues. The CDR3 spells CASRDRDRGGEKLFF. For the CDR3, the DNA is TGTGCCAGCCGAGACCGGGACAGGGGTGGAGAAAAACTGTTTTTT.

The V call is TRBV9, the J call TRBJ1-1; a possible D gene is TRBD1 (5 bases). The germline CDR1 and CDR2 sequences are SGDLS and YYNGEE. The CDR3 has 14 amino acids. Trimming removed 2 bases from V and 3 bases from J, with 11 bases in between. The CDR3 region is CASSVKGGDTEAFF. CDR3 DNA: TGTGCCAGCAGCGTTAAGGGAGGGGACACTGAAGCTTTCTTT.

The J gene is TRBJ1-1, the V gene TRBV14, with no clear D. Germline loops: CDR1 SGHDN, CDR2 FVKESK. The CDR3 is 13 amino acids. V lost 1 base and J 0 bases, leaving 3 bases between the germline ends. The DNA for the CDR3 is TGTGCCAGCAGCCAAGCTCTGAACACTGAAGCTTTCTTT. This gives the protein CASSQALNTEAFF.